The 11 T cell receptor beta chains in this list originate from one sample, sequenced in a study of OX40 agonist ivuxolimab in advanced cancers. The library was obtained by the immunoSEQ multiplex PCR assay. Imported from immuneACCESS, the table was reduced by TCRdb to in-frame sequences with V and J called. These copies leave out some clones; in studies compared against another copy, an unresolved V gene accounts for under half, and the cause of the remainder is not known. The sample table records 47,000 or so clones; approximately 86% of these occur just once. Clones ranked in the top ten supply about 11% of the sample. The specimen comprised CD4+ or CD8+ T cells sorted from blood, sampled in a trial of the OX40 agonist ivuxolimab. These receptors were collected from an adult with an advanced solid tumor such as melanoma, head and neck, liver or kidney cancer.

The V call is TRBV27, the J call TRBJ2-1; D gene unclear. This CDR3 region has 11 residues. Between the trimmed V and J ends, which lost 3 bases and 9 bases, there was a span of 6 bases. In germline, CDR1 is MNHEY, CDR2 SMNVEV (reference sequence). This chain's CDR3 is CASSFGPEQFF. In nucleotides, the CDR3 is TGTGCCAGCAGTTTCGGTCCTGAGCAGTTCTTC.

The J gene is TRBJ1-2, the V gene TRBV6-6; no firm D call. The CDR3 has 13 residues. Trimming left V 2 bases short and J 8 bases short, with 12 bases between. The germline V gene encodes CDR1 MNHNY and CDR2 SVGAGI (reference sequence). CDR3 DNA sequence: TGTGCCAGCAGTTACCCTCCAGAAGAAGGCTACACCTTC. Its protein is CASSYPPEEGYTF.

This chain links TRBV11-3 with TRBJ2-3; D is ambiguous. Trimming removed 5 bases at V and 3 bases at J, with 9 bases between. The germline CDR1 and CDR2 sequences are SGHNT and YENEEA. This CDR3 is 13 amino acids long. The DNA of the CDR3 is TGTGCCAGCAGCCACTCGCCGACAGATACGCAGTATTTT. Its translation: CASSHSPTDTQYF.

Turning to this clone: The sample carries other DNA sequences with the same CDR3. The chain is built from TRBV7-9 and TRBJ2-3; D call uncertain. From germline, CDR1 is SEHNR and CDR2 FQNEAQ (reference sequence). There are 15 residues in the CDR3. Between the trimmed V and J ends, which lost 1 base and 0 bases, there was a span of 8 bases. CDR3 region: CASSLERVSTDTQYF. For the CDR3, the DNA is TGTGCCAGCAGCTTAGAACGGGTCAGCACAGATACGCAGTATTTT. Using reference TRBV7-9 and TRBJ2-3 for the parts outside the CDR3, the full variable domain is DTGVSQNPRHKITKRGQNVTFRCDPISEHNRLYWYRQTLGQGPEFLTYFQNEAQLEKSRLLSDRFSAERPKGSFSTLEIQRTEQGDSAMYLCASSLERVSTDTQYFGPGTRLTVL.

The chain has TRBV7-9 and TRBJ2-7, with a weak D call TRBD1 (5 bases). Germline CDR1 is SEHNR and CDR2 is FQNEAQ (reference sequence). The CDR3 contains 13 residues. The ends were cut back, 2 bases at V and 5 bases at J, with 10 bases in the middle. The CDR3 DNA reads as TGTGCCAGCAGCTTAAAGGTCAGGGACGAGCAGTACTTC. Protein sequence: CASSLKVRDEQYF.

The DNA for the CDR3 is TGTGCCAGCTCACTTGCGTCTAGCGGGGGGGCAGCAGATACGCAGTATTTT. Protein product: CASSLASSGGAADTQYF. V usage is TRBV18 and J usage is TRBJ2-3; 12 nucleotides agree with TRBD2. This CDR3 is built from 17 residues. After removal of 4 bases from V and 4 bases from J, the junction contained 9 bases not matched to a gene. The germline CDR1 and CDR2 sequences are KGHSH and LQKENI.

V and J are TRBV11-2 and TRBJ2-7; D gene ambiguous. Trimming left V 1 base short and J 3 bases short, with 7 bases between. CDR1 and CDR2 from the germline V gene are SGHAT and FQNNGV. This CDR3 has 13 amino acids. The CDR3 here is CASSLGPLYEQYF. The CDR3 DNA reads as TGTGCCAGCAGCTTAGGGCCCCTCTACGAGCAGTACTTC.

The rearrangement joins TRBV10-3 to TRBJ1-2; 7 bases fit TRBD1. CDR3 length: 13 residues. Trimming took 10 bases from V and 0 from J; bases not matched to a gene: 5. The germline V gene encodes CDR1 ENHRY and CDR2 SYGVKD. The CDR3, as DNA: TGTGCCACCCAGGGGGGAGCTAACTATGGCTACACCTTC. Translation: CATQGGANYGYTF.

A single count supports this clone. V gene TRBV9 combines with J gene TRBJ1-4; 7 nucleotides align to TRBD1. V lost 3 bases to trimming and J lost 0 bases; unmatched junction nucleotides: 5. Germline assignment: CDR1 SGDLS and CDR2 YYNGEE. The CDR3 spans 16 residues. The CDR3 nucleotides are TGTGCCAGCAGCGCCCGGGACAGCGCAACTAATGAAAAACTGTTTTTT. This sequence encodes CASSARDSATNEKLFF.

V gene TRBV5-6 combines with J gene TRBJ2-5, with D uncertain. V dropped 4 bases and J dropped 1 base, with 14 bases sitting between them. This CDR3 is built from 15 residues. From germline, CDR1 is SGHDT and CDR2 YYEEEE. The CDR3 loop is CASSPPQRTQETQYF. CDR3 coding DNA: TGTGCCAGCAGCCCCCCCCAGCGTACCCAAGAGACCCAGTACTTC. Full variable domain (outside the CDR3, taken from reference TRBV5-6 and TRBJ2-5): DAGVTQSPTHLIKTRGQQVTLRCSPKSGHDTVSWYQQALGQGPQFIFQYYEEEERQRGNFPDRFSGHQFPNYSSELNVNALLLGDSALYLCASSPPQRTQETQYFGPGTRLLVL.

The rearrangement joins TRBV6-5 to TRBJ2-7; the D call may be TRBD1 or TRBD2 (5 bases each). Trimming cost V 8 bases and J 6 bases, with 17 bases left between them. The CDR3 has 13 residues. The germline V gene has CDR1 MNHEY and CDR2 SVGAGI. CDR3 protein: CASGVSEGSEQYF. Written as DNA, the CDR3 is TGTGCCAGCGGGGTCTCTGAGGGGAGCGAGCAGTACTTC.